This T cell receptor (beta chain) was captured in a study of T cell responses to AZD1222 COVID-19 vaccine. The overall study: Pooled together were second doses at about 4 or about 12 weeks.

About this clone: Its antigen is as yet unknown.

Libraries were prepared by immunoSEQ multiplex PCR; TCRdb keeps only in-frame clonotypes and omits some of them. Counted here are tens of thousands of clones, more than 65% occurring once; the ten biggest clones make up around 19%. Findings of the study overall: Spike-specific TCR breadth and depth grew following two AZD1222 doses. The study identified only a handful of AZD1222 recipients as seropositive at baseline.

V was shortened by 2 bases and J by 6 bases, with 13 bases between the two germline ends. This CDR3 has 14 residues. From germline, CDR1 is KGHSH and CDR2 LQKENI. The specimen comprised peripheral blood, sampled on day 0 of AZD1222 vaccination. The clonotype comes from an adult in good health. The V gene is TRBV18, the J gene TRBJ1-2, with TRBD1 as a possible D gene (6 bases). The CDR3 sequence: CASSPDQQGNGYTF. In DNA, the CDR3 is TGTGCCAGCTCACCAGATCAACAGGGTAATGGCTACACCTTC.